This entry lists 7 T cell receptor beta chains sequenced from one sample in a study of cytomegalovirus exposure and HLA in healthy donors. The PCR used 60 Vbeta and 13 Jbeta primers. Method: immunoSEQ multiplex PCR; TCRdb's copy keeps in-frame clones and lacks some. The sample shows over 150,000 clones, about 80% of them seen only once. What was sequenced was PBMCs. The receptors derive from a boy aged 10-17 years in good health and CMV-seronegative.

V is TRBV7-2 and J is TRBJ1-2; a weak D match, TRBD1 (6 bases). This CDR3 has 15 residues. Germline CDR1 and CDR2: SGHTA and FQGNSA. V was clipped by 1 base and J by 4 bases, with 13 bases between them. The CDR3 nucleotides are TGTGCCAGCAGCTTAGACCCCACAGGGACCTATGGCTACACCTTC. This encodes CASSLDPTGTYGYTF.

J is TRBJ2-7 and V is TRBV5-4, with 7 nucleotides matching TRBD1. The CDR3 covers 13 residues. The V gene end was trimmed by 2 bases and the J gene end by 3 bases; junction bases not matched to a gene: 2. In germline, CDR1 is SGHNT, CDR2 YYREEE (reference sequence). CDR3: CASSFGDSYEQYF. DNA of the CDR3: TGTGCCAGCAGCTTCGGGGACAGCTACGAGCAGTACTTC.

The chain is built from TRBV11-3 and TRBJ1-1; the D gene is possibly TRBD1 (6 bases). Trimming removed 1 base from V and 7 bases from J, with 16 bases in between. This CDR3 is 15 amino acids long. CDR1 and CDR2 (germline): SGHNT, YENEEA. The CDR3 region has the DNA TGTGCCAGCAGCTTAGGGGGACAACGCTGGAGTGAAGCTTTCTTT. Its protein product is CASSLGGQRWSEAFF.

The rearrangement uses TRBV5-6 and TRBJ1-4; 8 bases match TRBD1. This CDR3 has 15 amino acids. V shed 0 bases and J 8 bases; nucleotides not matched to a gene: 6. Germline-derived CDR1 and CDR2 are SGHDT and YYEEEE. CDR3 residues: CASSLVSGGDEKLFF. The CDR3 DNA follows: TGTGCCAGCAGCTTGGTGTCAGGGGGCGACGAAAAACTGTTTTTT. Drawing the rest from reference TRBV5-6 and TRBJ1-4, the complete variable domain is DAGVTQSPTHLIKTRGQQVTLRCSPKSGHDTVSWYQQALGQGPQFIFQYYEEEERQRGNFPDRFSGHQFPNYSSELNVNALLLGDSALYLCASSLVSGGDEKLFFGSGTQLSVL.

V and J are TRBV2 and TRBJ1-4, with a weak D call TRBD1 (6 bases). CDR1 SNHLY and CDR2 FYNNEI come from the germline V gene. V gave up 2 bases and J gave up 0 bases, with 10 bases separating them. The CDR3 has 16 amino acids. CDR3 sequence: CASSERGGPTNEKLFF. The CDR3 DNA follows: TGTGCCAGCAGTGAACGGGGGGGGCCAACTAATGAAAAACTGTTTTTT.

The rearrangement joins TRBV5-1 to TRBJ1-6, with TRBD1 identical over 9 bases. CDR3 length: 15 residues. CDR1 and CDR2 from the germline V gene are SGHRS and YFSETQ. Trimming removed 4 bases from V and 10 bases from J; junction bases left unmatched: 9. CDR3 nucleotide sequence: TGCGCCAGCAGCCAAGGACAGGGGTATGGGTCACCCCTCCACTTT. Its protein is CASSQGQGYGSPLHF. Together with reference TRBV5-1 and TRBJ1-6, the CDR3 gives the full variable domain: KAGVTQTPRYLIKTRGQQVTLSCSPISGHRSVSWYQQTPGQGLQFLFEYFSETQRNKGNFPGRFSGRQFSNSRSEMNVSTLELGDSALYLCASSQGQGYGSPLHFGNGTRLTVT.

This clone was picked up one time. V and J are TRBV2 and TRBJ1-6; 9 bases are a match to TRBD1. Germline loops: CDR1 SNHLY, CDR2 FYNNEI. V lost 7 bases, J lost 6 bases, and 7 bases stayed unmatched. This CDR3 is built from 15 residues. The CDR3 DNA is TGTGCCAGCATCCGGGACAGGGCCGGTAATTCACCCCTCCACTTT. Translating it yields CASIRDRAGNSPLHF.